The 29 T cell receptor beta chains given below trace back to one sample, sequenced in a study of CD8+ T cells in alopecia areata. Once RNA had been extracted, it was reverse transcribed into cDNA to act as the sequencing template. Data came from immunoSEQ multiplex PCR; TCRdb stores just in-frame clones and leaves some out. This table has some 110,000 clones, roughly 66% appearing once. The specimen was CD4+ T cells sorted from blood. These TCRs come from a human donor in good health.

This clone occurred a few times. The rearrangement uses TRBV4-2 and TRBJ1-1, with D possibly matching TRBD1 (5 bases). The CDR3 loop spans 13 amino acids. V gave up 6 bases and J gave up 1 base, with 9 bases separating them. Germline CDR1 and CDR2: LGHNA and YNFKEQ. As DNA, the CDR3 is TGTGCCAGCAGGCAGGGCGAGAACACTGAAGCTTTCTTT. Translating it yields CASRQGENTEAFF.

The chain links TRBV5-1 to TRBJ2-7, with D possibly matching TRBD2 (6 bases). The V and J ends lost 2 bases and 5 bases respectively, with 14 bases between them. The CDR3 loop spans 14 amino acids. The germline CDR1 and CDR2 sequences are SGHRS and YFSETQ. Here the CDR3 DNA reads TGCGCCAGCAGCTTAGGAGGGGTTCGCGACGAGCAGTACTTC. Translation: CASSLGGVRDEQYF.

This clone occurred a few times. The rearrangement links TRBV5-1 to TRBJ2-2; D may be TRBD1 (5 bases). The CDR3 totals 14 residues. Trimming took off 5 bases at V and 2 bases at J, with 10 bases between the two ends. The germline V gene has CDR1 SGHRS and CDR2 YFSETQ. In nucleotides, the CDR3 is TGCGCCAGCAGTCAGGGTGCAAACACCGGGGAGCTGTTTTTT. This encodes CASSQGANTGELFF.

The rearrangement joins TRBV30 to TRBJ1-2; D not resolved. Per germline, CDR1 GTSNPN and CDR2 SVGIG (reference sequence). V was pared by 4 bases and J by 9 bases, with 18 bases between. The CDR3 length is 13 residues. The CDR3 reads CAWKNSQDLSYTF. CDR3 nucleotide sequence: TGTGCCTGGAAGAACAGCCAAGACCTCAGCTACACCTTC. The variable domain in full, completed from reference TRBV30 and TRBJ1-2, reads SQTIHQWPATLVQPVGSPLSLECTVEGTSNPNLYWYRQAAGRGLQLLFYSVGIGQISSEVPQNLSASRPQDRQFILSSKKLLLSDSGFYLCAWKNSQDLSYTFGSGTRLTVV.

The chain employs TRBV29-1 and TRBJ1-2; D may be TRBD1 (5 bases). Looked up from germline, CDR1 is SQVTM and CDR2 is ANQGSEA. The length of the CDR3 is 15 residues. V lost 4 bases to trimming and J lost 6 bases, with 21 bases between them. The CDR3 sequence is CSVAHRMIPQHGYTF. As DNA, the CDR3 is TGCAGCGTTGCTCACAGGATGATCCCCCAACATGGCTACACCTTC.

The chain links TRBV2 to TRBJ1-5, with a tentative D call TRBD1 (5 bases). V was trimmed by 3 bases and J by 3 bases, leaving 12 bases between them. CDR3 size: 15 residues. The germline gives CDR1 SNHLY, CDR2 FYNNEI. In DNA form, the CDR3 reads TGTGCCAGCAGTGAGCAGGGACTGAACAATCAGCCCCAGCATTTT. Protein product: CASSEQGLNNQPQHF.

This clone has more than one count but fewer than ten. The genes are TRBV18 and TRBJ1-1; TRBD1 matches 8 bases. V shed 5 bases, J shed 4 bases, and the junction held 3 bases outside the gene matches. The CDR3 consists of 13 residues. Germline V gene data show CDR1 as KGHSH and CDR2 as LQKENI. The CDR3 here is CASSAQGGTEAFF. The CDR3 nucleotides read TGTGCCAGCTCAGCACAGGGGGGCACTGAAGCTTTCTTT.

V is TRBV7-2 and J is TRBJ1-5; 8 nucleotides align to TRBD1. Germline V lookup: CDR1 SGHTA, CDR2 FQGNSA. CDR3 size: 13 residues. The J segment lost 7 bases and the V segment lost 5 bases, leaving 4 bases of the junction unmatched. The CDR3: CASSIRGQQPQHF. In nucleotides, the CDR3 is TGTGCCAGCAGCATCAGGGGGCAACAGCCCCAGCATTTT.

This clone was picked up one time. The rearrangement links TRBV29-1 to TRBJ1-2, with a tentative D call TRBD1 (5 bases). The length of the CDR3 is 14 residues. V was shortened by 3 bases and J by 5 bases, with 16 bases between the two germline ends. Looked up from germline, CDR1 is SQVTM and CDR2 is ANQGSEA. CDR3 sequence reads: CSVEGQQALYGYTF. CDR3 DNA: TGCAGCGTTGAGGGCCAACAGGCGTTGTATGGCTACACCTTC.

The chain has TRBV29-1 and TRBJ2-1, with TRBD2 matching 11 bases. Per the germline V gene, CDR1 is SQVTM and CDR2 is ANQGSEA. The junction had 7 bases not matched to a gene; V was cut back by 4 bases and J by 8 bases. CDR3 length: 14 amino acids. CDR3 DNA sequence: TGCAGCGTTGGTAGCGGGGGGGCCAGGTATGAGCAGTTCTTC. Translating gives CSVGSGGARYEQFF.

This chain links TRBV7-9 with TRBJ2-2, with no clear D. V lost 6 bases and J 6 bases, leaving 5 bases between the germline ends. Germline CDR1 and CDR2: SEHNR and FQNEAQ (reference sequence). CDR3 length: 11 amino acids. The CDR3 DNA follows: TGTGCCAGCAGGACCGCCGGGGAGCTGTTTTTT. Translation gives CASRTAGELFF.

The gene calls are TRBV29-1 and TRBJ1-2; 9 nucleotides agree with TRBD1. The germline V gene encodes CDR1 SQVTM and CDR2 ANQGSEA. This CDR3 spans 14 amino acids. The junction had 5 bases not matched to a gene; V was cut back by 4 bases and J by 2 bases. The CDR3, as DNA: TGCAGCGTTGCGTCCGGACAGGGGAACTATGGCTACACCTTC. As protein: CSVASGQGNYGYTF. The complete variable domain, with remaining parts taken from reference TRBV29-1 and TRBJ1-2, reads SAVISQKPSRDICQRGTSLTIQCQVDSQVTMMFWYRQQPGQSLTLIATANQGSEATYESGFVIDKFPISRPNLTFSTLTVSNMSPEDSSIYLCSVASGQGNYGYTFGSGTRLTVV.

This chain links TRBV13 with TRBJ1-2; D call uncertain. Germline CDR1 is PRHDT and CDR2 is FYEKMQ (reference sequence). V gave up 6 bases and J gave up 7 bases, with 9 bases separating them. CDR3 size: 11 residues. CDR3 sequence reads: CASSLYGGYTF. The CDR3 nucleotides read TGTGCCAGCAGTCTGTATGGTGGCTACACCTTC.

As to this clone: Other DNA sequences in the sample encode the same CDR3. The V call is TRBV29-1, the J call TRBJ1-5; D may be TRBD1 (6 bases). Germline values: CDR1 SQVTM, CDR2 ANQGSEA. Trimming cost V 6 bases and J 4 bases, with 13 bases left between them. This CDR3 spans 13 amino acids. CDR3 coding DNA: TGCAGCGTGTCCAGGGGTCCTAATCAGCCCCAGCATTTT. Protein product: CSVSRGPNQPQHF.

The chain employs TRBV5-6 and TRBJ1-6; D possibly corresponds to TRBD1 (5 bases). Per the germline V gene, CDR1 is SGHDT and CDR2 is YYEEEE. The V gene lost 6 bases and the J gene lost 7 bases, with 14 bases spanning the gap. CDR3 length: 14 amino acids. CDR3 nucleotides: TGTGCCAGCACGCCGGGACGGAAAAATTCACCCCTCCACTTT. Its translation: CASTPGRKNSPLHF.

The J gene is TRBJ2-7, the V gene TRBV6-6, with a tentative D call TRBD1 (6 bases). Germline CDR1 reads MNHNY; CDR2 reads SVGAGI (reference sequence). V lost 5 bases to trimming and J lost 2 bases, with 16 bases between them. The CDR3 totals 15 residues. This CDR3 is CASSTDRTKTYEQYF. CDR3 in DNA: TGTGCCAGCAGTACCGACAGGACAAAAACCTACGAGCAGTACTTC.

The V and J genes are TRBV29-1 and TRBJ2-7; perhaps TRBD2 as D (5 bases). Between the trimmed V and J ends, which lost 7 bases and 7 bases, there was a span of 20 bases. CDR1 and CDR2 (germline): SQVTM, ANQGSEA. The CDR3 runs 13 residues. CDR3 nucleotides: TGCAGCGCCCGACACGGCGGGTTCCCGGAGCAGTACTTC. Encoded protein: CSARHGGFPEQYF.

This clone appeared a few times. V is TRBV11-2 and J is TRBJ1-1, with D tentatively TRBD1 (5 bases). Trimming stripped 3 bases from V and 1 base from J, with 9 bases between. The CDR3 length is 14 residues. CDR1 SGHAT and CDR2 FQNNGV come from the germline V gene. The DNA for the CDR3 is TGTGCCAGCAGCTTTGCCACAGGGAACACTGAAGCTTTCTTT. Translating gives CASSFATGNTEAFF.

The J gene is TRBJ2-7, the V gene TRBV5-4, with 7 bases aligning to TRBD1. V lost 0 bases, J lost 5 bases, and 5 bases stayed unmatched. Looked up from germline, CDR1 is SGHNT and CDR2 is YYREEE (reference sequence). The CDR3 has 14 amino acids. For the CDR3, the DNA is TGTGCCAGCAGCTTGGGACGGGGACAGCACGAGCAGTACTTC. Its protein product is CASSLGRGQHEQYF.

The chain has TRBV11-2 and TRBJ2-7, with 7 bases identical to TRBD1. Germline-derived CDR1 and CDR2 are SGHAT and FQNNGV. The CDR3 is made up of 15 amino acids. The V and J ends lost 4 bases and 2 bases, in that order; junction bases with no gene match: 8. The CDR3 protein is CASSYAGTVTYEQYF. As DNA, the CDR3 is TGTGCCAGCAGCTACGCCGGGACAGTAACCTACGAGCAGTACTTC.

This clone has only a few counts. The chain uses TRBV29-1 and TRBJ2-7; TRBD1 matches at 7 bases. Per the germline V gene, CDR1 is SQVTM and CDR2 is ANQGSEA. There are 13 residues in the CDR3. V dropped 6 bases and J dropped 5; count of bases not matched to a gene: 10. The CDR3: CSVDGQDLDEQYF. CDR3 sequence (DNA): TGCAGCGTAGACGGACAGGATCTCGACGAGCAGTACTTC.

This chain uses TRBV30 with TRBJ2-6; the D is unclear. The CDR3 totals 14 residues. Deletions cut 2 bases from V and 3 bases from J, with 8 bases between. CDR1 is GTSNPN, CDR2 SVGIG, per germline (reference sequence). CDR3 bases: TGTGCCTGGAGTTCCTCGTTTGGGGCCAACGTCCTGACTTTC. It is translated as CAWSSSFGANVLTF.

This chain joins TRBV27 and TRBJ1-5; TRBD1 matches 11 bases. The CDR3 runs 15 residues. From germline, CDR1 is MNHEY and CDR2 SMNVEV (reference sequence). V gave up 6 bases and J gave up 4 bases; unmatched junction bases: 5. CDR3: CASRGTGGGNQPQHF. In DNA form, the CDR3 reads TGTGCCAGCAGGGGGACAGGGGGAGGGAATCAGCCCCAGCATTTT.

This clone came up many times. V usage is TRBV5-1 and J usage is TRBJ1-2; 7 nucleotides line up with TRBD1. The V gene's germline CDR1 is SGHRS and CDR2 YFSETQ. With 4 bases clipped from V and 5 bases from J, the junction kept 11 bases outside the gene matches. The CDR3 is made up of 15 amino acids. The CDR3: CASSSDPGTAYGYTF. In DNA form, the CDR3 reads TGCGCCAGCAGCAGCGACCCCGGGACAGCTTATGGCTACACCTTC.

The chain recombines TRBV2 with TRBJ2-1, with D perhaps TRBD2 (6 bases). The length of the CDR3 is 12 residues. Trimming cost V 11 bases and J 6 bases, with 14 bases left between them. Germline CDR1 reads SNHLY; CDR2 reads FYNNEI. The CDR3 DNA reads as TGTGCCGGCTCCCGGGACTCCAATGAGCAGTTCTTC. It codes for CAGSRDSNEQFF.

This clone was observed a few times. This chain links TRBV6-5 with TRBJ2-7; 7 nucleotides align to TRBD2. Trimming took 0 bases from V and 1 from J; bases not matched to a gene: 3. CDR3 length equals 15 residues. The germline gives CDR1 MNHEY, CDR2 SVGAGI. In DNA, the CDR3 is TGTGCCAGCAGTTACTCGACTAGCTCATCCTACGAGCAGTACTTC. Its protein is CASSYSTSSSYEQYF.

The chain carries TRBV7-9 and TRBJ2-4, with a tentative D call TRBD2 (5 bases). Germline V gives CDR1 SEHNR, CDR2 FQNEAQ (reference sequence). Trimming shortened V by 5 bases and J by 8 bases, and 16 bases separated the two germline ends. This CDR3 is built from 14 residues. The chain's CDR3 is CASSLRTSGDIQYF. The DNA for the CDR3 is TGTGCCAGCAGCCTCAGGACTTCCGGAGACATTCAGTACTTC.

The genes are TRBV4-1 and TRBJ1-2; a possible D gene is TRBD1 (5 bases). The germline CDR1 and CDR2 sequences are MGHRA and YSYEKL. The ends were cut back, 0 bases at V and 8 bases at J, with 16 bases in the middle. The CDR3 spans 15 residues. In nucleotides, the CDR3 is TGCGCCAGCAGCCAAGATCAAGGAGGGGTCGGCGGCTACACCTTC. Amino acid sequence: CASSQDQGGVGGYTF.

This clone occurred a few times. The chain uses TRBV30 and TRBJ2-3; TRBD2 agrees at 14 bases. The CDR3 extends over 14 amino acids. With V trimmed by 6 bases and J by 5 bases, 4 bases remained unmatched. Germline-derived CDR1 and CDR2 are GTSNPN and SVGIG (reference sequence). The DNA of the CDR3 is TGTGCCTGTCCCGGGACTAGCGGGGGAGATACGCAGTATTTT. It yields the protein CACPGTSGGDTQYF. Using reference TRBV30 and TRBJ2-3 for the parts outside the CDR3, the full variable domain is SQTIHQWPATLVQPVGSPLSLECTVEGTSNPNLYWYRQAAGRGLQLLFYSVGIGQISSEVPQNLSASRPQDRQFILSSKKLLLSDSGFYLCACPGTSGGDTQYFGPGTRLTVL.